Below are 28 T cell receptor beta chains sequenced from a single sample in a study of metastatic and nonmetastatic thyroid tumors. No treatment had been given to any patient before thyroid surgery. TCRdb recomputed clones from the PCR reads via MiXCR. Among about 92,000 clones listed, around 14% were seen once. Sequencing was carried out using blood. The receptors were gathered from a female donor with papillary thyroid cancer or a benign thyroid nodule (not recorded which). Some clones in this sample may be carry-over from other donors' samples.

Worth noting for this clone: This may be a read error: a much more frequent sequence differs by one nucleotide. Other DNA sequences within the sample encode an identical CDR3. CDR3 sequence reads: CATSRDRDGEQYF. CDR3 bases: TGTGCCACTTCTCGGGACAGGGACGGCGAGCAGTACTTC. V gene TRBV24-1 combines with J gene TRBJ2-7, with TRBD1 identical over 9 bases. J gave up 6 bases and V 10 bases, and 9 bases lay outside the gene matches. Germline V gene lookup returns CDR1 KGHDR and CDR2 SFDVKD. CDR3 length: 13 residues.

Turning to this clone: This could be a read error, since a much larger clone is one nucleotide away. The J gene is TRBJ2-3, the V gene TRBV6-2 or TRBV6-3; D gene ambiguous. The CDR3 loop spans 13 amino acids. Trimming stripped 7 bases from V and 2 bases from J, with 10 bases between. The germline gives CDR1 MNHEY, CDR2 SVGEGT. The CDR3 spells CASIPRTTDTQYF. The CDR3 region has the DNA TGTGCCAGCATCCCCCGAACCACAGATACGCAGTATTTT.

CDR3 DNA: TGTGCCAGCACTAGAGGACAGGGTCGGGATGGCTACACCTTC. Protein: CASTRGQGRDGYTF. The rearrangement links TRBV2 to TRBJ1-2; the match to TRBD1 covers 8 bases. Germline V gene sequence: CDR1 SNHLY, CDR2 FYNNEI. This CDR3 region has 14 residues. V dropped 7 bases and J dropped 6; count of bases not matched to a gene: 10.

Many counts were recorded for this clone. V is TRBV6-4 and J is TRBJ2-1, with D possibly being TRBD1 (9 bases). The germline V gene has CDR1 MRHNA and CDR2 SNTAGT. The germline V and J ends were trimmed by 6 bases and 2 bases, with 29 bases remaining between them. The CDR3 covers 20 residues. The DNA for the CDR3 is TGTGCCAGCAGACCCTTGGACAGGGGAGTACGGGGGGGCCCCTACAATGAGCAGTTCTTC. Residues: CASRPLDRGVRGGPYNEQFF.

This clone was counted at least ten times. This chain joins TRBV19 and TRBJ1-6; tentative D call: TRBD1 (5 bases). Germline loops: CDR1 LNHDA, CDR2 SQIVND (reference sequence). Trimming cost V 6 bases and J 8 bases, with 17 bases left between them. CDR3 size: 15 residues. CDR3: CASSQPQAGHSPLHF. The CDR3 DNA reads as TGTGCCAGTAGCCAACCACAGGCCGGCCATTCACCCCTCCACTTT.

V usage is TRBV7-9 and J usage is TRBJ1-5, with a possible D match to TRBD1 (6 bases). V shed 4 bases and J shed 10 bases, with 20 bases lying between them. Germline lookup yields CDR1 SEHNR and CDR2 FQNEAQ (reference sequence). The CDR3 is 15 amino acids. The CDR3 nucleotides read TGTGCCAGCAGCTCGGGAGACAGGTGTCGGGGTCCCCAGCATTTT. Translating it yields CASSSGDRCRGPQHF.

With respect to this clone: One base away lies a much larger clone, so this may be a sequencing read error. Since no conserved phenylalanine or tryptophan closes the CDR3, a read error is the likely cause. The chain recombines TRBV5-1 with TRBJ1-2; 7 positions match TRBD1. Trimming took 4 bases from V and 3 from J; bases not matched to a gene: 3. Germline CDR1 is SGHRS and CDR2 is YFSETQ. The CDR3 runs to 13 residues. CDR3 region: CASSRDSDYGYTY. The CDR3 nucleotides are TGCGCCAGCAGCCGGGACAGTGACTATGGCTACACCTAC.

This clone was seen ten or more times. V and J are TRBV20-1 and TRBJ2-7; TRBD2 matches 9 bases. The CDR3 is 15 residues long. Germline assignment: CDR1 DFQATT and CDR2 SNEGSKA (reference sequence). The trim removed 3 bases at V and 5 bases at J, leaving 11 bases unmatched. The CDR3 coding sequence is TGCAGTGCTAGTTTTAGCGGGGGCCTAACCCACGAGCAGTACTTC. It specifies CSASFSGGLTHEQYF.

The sample holds many counts of this clone. The gene calls are TRBV30 and TRBJ2-3; D ambiguous. Germline V CDR1 and CDR2: GTSNPN, SVGIG (reference sequence). The CDR3 length is 12 residues. Trimming took 4 bases from V and 2 from J, leaving 7 bases between them. This chain's CDR3 is CAWMLDTDTQYF. CDR3 sequence (DNA): TGTGCCTGGATGCTCGACACAGATACGCAGTATTTT. Full variable domain (rest looked up from reference TRBV30 and TRBJ2-3): SQTIHQWPATLVQPVGSPLSLECTVEGTSNPNLYWYRQAAGRGLQLLFYSVGIGQISSEVPQNLSASRPQDRQFILSSKKLLLSDSGFYLCAWMLDTDTQYFGPGTRLTVL.

This clone was seen a few times. The rearrangement joins TRBV27 to TRBJ2-1, with D maybe TRBD2 (5 bases). The CDR3 is 12 residues long. The V gene lost 6 bases and the J gene lost 7 bases, with 10 bases spanning the gap. Germline loops: CDR1 MNHEY, CDR2 SMNVEV (reference sequence). The CDR3 loop reads CASSRGFNEQFF. Here the CDR3 DNA reads TGTGCCAGCAGCCGCGGGTTTAATGAGCAGTTCTTC.

The table lists this clone with a few counts. A much more abundant neighbour one base away suggests this may be a read error. The J gene is TRBJ1-4, the V gene TRBV10-2; 7 nucleotides align to TRBD1. This CDR3 is 16 amino acids long. Germline V gene lookup returns CDR1 WSHSY and CDR2 SAAADI. CDR3 sequence: CASSDVRGTTNEKMFF. CDR3 nucleotide sequence: TGCGCCAGCAGTGATGTCAGGGGGACAACTAATGAAAAAATGTTTTTT.

As to this clone: This may stem from a read error, because a much larger clone lies one nucleotide away. V and J are TRBV20-1 and TRBJ1-1; TRBD1 matches 7 bases. Trimming took 4 bases from V and 7 from J; bases not matched to a gene: 6. The V gene's germline CDR1 is DFQATT and CDR2 SNEGSKA (reference sequence). CDR3 length equals 12 residues. CDR3 sequence reads: CSATNRGFEAFF. CDR3 DNA: TGCAGTGCTACTAACAGGGGTTTTGAAGCTTTCTTT.

In its sample, this clone was seen many times. The J gene is TRBJ2-7, the V gene TRBV28; 12 bases align to TRBD1. The germline V gene encodes CDR1 MDHEN and CDR2 SYDVKM. The CDR3 consists of 18 residues. V shed 8 bases and J 2 bases; nucleotides not matched to a gene: 16. The CDR3 loop is CASGGGQGARQFPYEQYF. DNA for the CDR3: TGTGCCAGCGGTGGGGGACAGGGGGCACGACAGTTCCCCTACGAGCAGTACTTC.

Many counts were recorded for this clone. The chain employs TRBV7-9 and TRBJ2-7; D unresolved. The V gene lost 1 base and the J gene lost 3 bases, with 1 base spanning the gap. The CDR3 has 11 amino acids. In germline, CDR1 is SEHNR, CDR2 FQNEAQ (reference sequence). The CDR3 sequence is CASSLDYEQYF. CDR3 coding DNA: TGTGCCAGCAGCTTAGACTACGAGCAGTACTTC.

Comment on this clone: The identical CDR3 is also encoded by other nucleotide sequences in the sample. The V call is TRBV5-1, the J call TRBJ2-2; D possibly uses TRBD1 or TRBD2 (6 bases each). CDR3 length: 15 residues. Trimming stripped 5 bases from V and 5 bases from J, with 16 bases between. Germline V gene lookup returns CDR1 SGHRS and CDR2 YFSETQ. The CDR3 nucleotides read TGCGCCAGCAGTCAACTAGGGGGGCAAACCGGGGAGCTGTTTTTT. Its translation: CASSQLGGQTGELFF.

This clone turned up a few times. A much larger clone lies one base from this, so it may be a read error. The chain carries TRBV19 and TRBJ2-3; 11 bases fit TRBD2. With 3 bases clipped from V and 5 bases from J, the junction kept 4 bases outside the gene matches. CDR1 is LNHDA, CDR2 SQIVND, per germline (reference sequence). The CDR3 loop spans 15 amino acids. The chain's CDR3 is CASSIRLAGKDTQYF. DNA for the CDR3: TGTGCCAGTAGTATTAGACTAGCGGGGAAAGATACGCAGTATTTT.

Remarks on this clone: This may arise from a read error, as a much more abundant clone is one base away. The chain uses TRBV2 and TRBJ2-2, with D unresolved. V was clipped by 4 bases and J by 4 bases, with 13 bases between them. The CDR3 extends over 15 amino acids. Germline loops: CDR1 SNHLY, CDR2 FYNNEI. The CDR3: CASSANSGVTGELFF. The CDR3 DNA reads as TGTGCCAGCAGTGCCAACAGTGGCGTCACCGGGGAGCTGTTTTTT.

With respect to this clone: A read error is possible here, since a much larger clone lies one base away. The V gene is TRBV9, the J gene TRBJ2-3; 10 nucleotides agree with TRBD2. The CDR3 extends over 15 amino acids. The V gene end was trimmed by 3 bases and the J gene end by 3 bases; junction bases not matched to a gene: 4. Germline lookup yields CDR1 SGDLS and CDR2 YYNGEE. The CDR3 DNA reads TGTGCCAGCAGCGAAGAGCGGGGGGGAACAGATACGCAGTATTTT. This translates into CASSEERGGTDTQYF.

This clone was detected many times. V and J are TRBV29-1 and TRBJ2-7, with D perhaps given as TRBD1 or TRBD2 (6 bases each). The CDR3 is 15 residues long. Per germline, CDR1 SQVTM and CDR2 ANQGSEA. Deletions cut 0 bases from V and 7 bases from J, with 19 bases between. CDR3 coding DNA: TGCAGCGTTGAAGATGAGAGTGGGGGGCGCTTAGAGCAGTACTTC. Translation: CSVEDESGGRLEQYF.

This clone was counted at least ten times. J is TRBJ2-3 and V is TRBV29-1; possibly TRBD1 or TRBD2 for D (6 bases each). Trimming left V 6 bases short and J 3 bases short, with 16 bases between. CDR1 is SQVTM, CDR2 ANQGSEA, per germline. CDR3 length equals 14 residues. The CDR3 DNA follows: TGCAGCGTCGCGAGGGGGGTGAGGACAGATACGCAGTATTTT. Amino acids: CSVARGVRTDTQYF.

This clone was seen many times. The chain links TRBV7-8 to TRBJ2-1; D might be TRBD2 (6 bases). V was clipped by 5 bases and J by 5 bases, with 16 bases between them. CDR3 length: 15 residues. Germline V gives CDR1 SGHVS, CDR2 FQNEAQ. The CDR3 DNA reads as TGTGCCAGCAGCCCAACTAGCCTCGCCCACAATGAGCAGTTCTTC. Protein: CASSPTSLAHNEQFF.

This clone was seen repeatedly, ten times or more. Other DNA sequences in the same sample also yield this CDR3. The chain joins TRBV6-1 to TRBJ1-5; 8 bases map to TRBD1. The V gene's germline CDR1 is MNHNS and CDR2 SASEGT. J was trimmed by 3 bases and V by 6 bases; bases with no gene match: 7. The CDR3 spans 15 residues. The CDR3 loop is CASRSPDRDNQPQHF. The DNA for the CDR3 is TGTGCCAGCAGGAGCCCGGACAGGGACAATCAGCCCCAGCATTTT.

Details on this clone: In this CDR3 the conserved last residue, phenylalanine or tryptophan, is missing, so a read error is likely. The chain recombines TRBV28 with TRBJ2-3, with unresolved D. V was pared by 8 bases and J by 2 bases, with 17 bases between. The CDR3 extends over 15 amino acids. Germline values: CDR1 MDHEN, CDR2 SYDVKM. CDR3 residues: CASSEVRRITDTQYL. The CDR3 DNA sequence: TGTGCCAGCTCCGAGGTGCGGAGAATCACAGATACGCAGTATCTT.

This clone was counted ten times or more. Other DNA sequences of this sample code for an identical CDR3. The CDR3 loop is CASSSTGYTEAFF. In DNA form, the CDR3 reads TGTGCCAGTAGTTCGACAGGGTACACTGAAGCTTTCTTT. The chain joins TRBV19 to TRBJ1-1, with 7 bases matching TRBD1. V trimming: 5 bases; J trimming: 3 bases; junction bases outside the gene matches: 3. Germline CDR1 is LNHDA and CDR2 is SQIVND (reference sequence). This CDR3 is built from 13 residues.

Ten or more counts support this clone. Other nucleotide sequences from this sample produce the same CDR3. The CDR3 nucleotides are TGTGCCAGCAGCACCGGGGGGGCCAAGGAGACCCAGTACTTC. Translation: CASSTGGAKETQYF. This rearrangement joins TRBV16 to TRBJ2-5, with 8 bases lining up with TRBD2. This CDR3 spans 14 amino acids. Trimming removed 5 bases from V and 5 bases from J; junction bases left unmatched: 7. Germline CDR1 KGHSY, CDR2 FQNENV.

In its sample, this clone was seen a few times. At one end the junction does not follow the germline gene, possibly because of a read error. The CDR3 DNA reads as TGTGCCATCAGTGGCGTCCGGGGTGGACAGTTCGAGCAGTACTTC. It is translated as CAISGVRGGQFEQYF. This chain links TRBV6-1 with TRBJ2-7; perhaps TRBD1 as D (6 bases). CDR3 length equals 15 residues. Germline CDR1 MNHNS, CDR2 SASEGT.

This clone was seen many times. Other DNA sequences within the sample encode an identical CDR3. J is TRBJ1-1 and V is TRBV14; 8 nucleotides line up with TRBD1. Germline V gene lookup returns CDR1 SGHDN and CDR2 FVKESK. Unmatched junction bases numbered 7, after V lost 4 bases and J lost 0 bases. CDR3 length equals 16 residues. In DNA, the CDR3 is TGTGCCAGCAGCCCTACCGGACAGGGCCTGAACACTGAAGCTTTCTTT. Encoded protein: CASSPTGQGLNTEAFF.

This clone came up many times. The chain combines TRBV28 with TRBJ1-3; 7 bases agree with TRBD1. The CDR3 extends over 15 amino acids. Trimming cost V 5 bases and J 2 bases; bases outside gene matches: 6. The V gene's germline CDR1 is MDHEN and CDR2 SYDVKM. CDR3: CASSPPGGAGNTIYF. CDR3 nucleotides: TGTGCCAGCAGTCCTCCAGGGGGAGCTGGAAACACCATATATTTT.